This record concerns one T cell receptor (beta chain) sequence. Antigen unknown. Via MiXCR, TCRdb re-called the 5' RACE reads, giving one row per CDR3 protein. The sample has approximately 1.8 million distinct CDR3 sequences, around 29% seen once. The data were taken from a study of identical twins. Broader study findings: Cross-sectional statistics, not tracking of the same donors, supported the conclusions.

The sequence derives from a newborn girl in good health. Sequencing used cord blood.

CDR3 amino acids: CASSERRHTDTQYF. The CDR3 DNA reads as TGTGCCAGCAGTGAAAGGCGGCACACAGATACGCAGTATTTT. The chain links TRBV6-1 to TRBJ2-3; D not certain. Per the germline V gene, CDR1 is MNHNS and CDR2 is SASEGT. The CDR3 runs to 14 residues. V was pared by 2 bases and J by 2 bases, with 8 bases between.